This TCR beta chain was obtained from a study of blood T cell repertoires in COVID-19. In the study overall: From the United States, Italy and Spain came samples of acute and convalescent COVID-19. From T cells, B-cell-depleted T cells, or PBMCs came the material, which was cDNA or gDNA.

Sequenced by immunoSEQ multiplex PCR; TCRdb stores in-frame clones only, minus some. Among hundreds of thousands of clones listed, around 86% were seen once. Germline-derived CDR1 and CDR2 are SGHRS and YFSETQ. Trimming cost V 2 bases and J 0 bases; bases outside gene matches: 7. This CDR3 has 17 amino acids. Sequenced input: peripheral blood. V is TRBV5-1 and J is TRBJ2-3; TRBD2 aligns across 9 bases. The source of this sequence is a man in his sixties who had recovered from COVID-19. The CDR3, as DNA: TGCGCCAGCAGCTTATCCGGGACTAGCTCTAGCACAGATACGCAGTATTTT. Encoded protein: CASSLSGTSSSTDTQYF.